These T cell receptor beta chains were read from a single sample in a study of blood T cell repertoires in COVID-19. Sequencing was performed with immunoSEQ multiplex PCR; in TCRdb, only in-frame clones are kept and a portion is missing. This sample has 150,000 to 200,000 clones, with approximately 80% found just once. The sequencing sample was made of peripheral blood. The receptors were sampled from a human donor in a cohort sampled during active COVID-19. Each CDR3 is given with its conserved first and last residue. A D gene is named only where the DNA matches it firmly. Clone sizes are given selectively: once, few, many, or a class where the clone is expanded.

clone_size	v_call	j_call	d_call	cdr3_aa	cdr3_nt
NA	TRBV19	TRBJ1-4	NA	CASSRQSTNEKLFF	TGTGCCAGTAGTAGGCAATCAACTAATGAAAAACTGTTTTTT
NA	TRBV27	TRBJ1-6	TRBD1	CASSFGTGKSYNSPLHF	TGTGCCAGCAGTTTTGGGACAGGGAAATCCTATAATTCACCCCTCCACTTT
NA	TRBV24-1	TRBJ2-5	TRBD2	CATSDRLAGDPETQYF	TGTGCCACCAGTGATCGACTAGCGGGGGATCCGGAGACCCAGTACTTC
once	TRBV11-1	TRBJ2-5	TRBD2	CASDQGASGAPETQYF	TGTGCCAGCGACCAAGGGGCTAGCGGGGCCCCAGAGACCCAGTACTTC
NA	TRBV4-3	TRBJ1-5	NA	CASSQDRTQPQHF	TGCGCCAGCAGCCAAGATAGAACGCAGCCCCAGCATTTT
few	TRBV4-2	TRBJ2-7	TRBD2	CASSQAGTTTREQYF	TGTGCCAGCAGCCAAGCCGGGACTACTACGAGGGAGCAGTACTTC
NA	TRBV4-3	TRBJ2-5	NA	CASSQDPADKTQYF	TGCGCCAGCAGCCAAGACCCGGCAGACAAGACCCAGTACTTC
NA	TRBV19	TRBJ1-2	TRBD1	CASSRGGGRFYGYTF	TGTGCCAGTAGTAGAGGAGGGGGCCGTTTCTATGGCTACACCTTC
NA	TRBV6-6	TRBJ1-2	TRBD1	CASSYSGDRANYGYTF	TGTGCCAGCAGTTACTCCGGGGACAGGGCTAACTATGGCTACACCTTC
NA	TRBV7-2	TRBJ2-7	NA	CASSLASGAPYEQYF	TGTGCCAGCAGCTTAGCGTCAGGGGCGCCCTACGAGCAGTACTTC
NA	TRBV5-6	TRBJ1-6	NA	CASSLGAQEVNSPLHF	TGTGCCAGCAGCTTGGGGGCTCAGGAGGTGAATTCACCCCTCCACTTT
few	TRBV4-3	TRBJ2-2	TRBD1	CASSQDEGAPGELFF	TGCGCCAGCAGCCAAGATGAGGGGGCCCCCGGGGAGCTGTTTTTT
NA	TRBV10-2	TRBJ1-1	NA	CASSQQGNTEAFF	TGCGCCAGCAGTCAACAGGGGAACACTGAAGCTTTCTTT
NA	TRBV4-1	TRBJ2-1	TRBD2	CASSQEASGREQFF	TGCGCCAGCAGCCAAGAGGCTAGCGGGCGGGAGCAGTTCTTC
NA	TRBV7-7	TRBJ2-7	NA	CASSLLGPYEQYF	TGTGCTAGCAGCTTACTCGGTCCCTACGAGCAGTACTTC
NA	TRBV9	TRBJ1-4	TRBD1	CASSVGTGVEKLFF	TGTGCCAGCAGCGTAGGGACAGGGGTCGAAAAACTGTTTTTT
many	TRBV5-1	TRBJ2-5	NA	CASSSDYQETQYF	TGCGCCAGCAGCTCGGACTACCAAGAGACCCAGTACTTC
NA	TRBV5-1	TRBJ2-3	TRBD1	CASSLGDRGRGDTQYF	TGCGCCAGCAGCTTGGGGGACAGGGGGCGCGGGGATACGCAGTATTTT
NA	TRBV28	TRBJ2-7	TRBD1	CASSAPRRGPYEQYF	TGTGCCAGCAGCGCCCCGCGAAGGGGGCCCTACGAGCAGTACTTC
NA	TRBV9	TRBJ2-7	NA	CASSVGGISSYEQYF	TGTGCCAGCAGCGTAGGCGGGATAAGCTCCTACGAGCAGTACTTC
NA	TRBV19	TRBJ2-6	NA	CASTLYAGSGANVLTF	TGTGCCAGTACTCTATACGCAGGGTCTGGGGCCAACGTCCTGACTTTC
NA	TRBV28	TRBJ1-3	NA	CASSPQATGSGNTIYF	TGTGCCAGCAGTCCTCAAGCCACAGGTTCTGGAAACACCATATATTTT
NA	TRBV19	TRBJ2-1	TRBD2	CATVGTSLNEQFF	TGTGCCACCGTCGGGACTAGCTTGAATGAGCAGTTCTTC
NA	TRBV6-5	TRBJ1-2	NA	CASSYSRVANYGYTF	TGTGCCAGCAGTTACTCCCGTGTAGCTAACTATGGCTACACCTTC
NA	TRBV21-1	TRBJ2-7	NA	CASSKSRGQFEQYF	TGTGCCAGCAGCAAGAGCAGGGGGCAGTTCGAGCAGTACTTC
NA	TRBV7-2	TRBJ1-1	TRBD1	CASSRDRNTEAFF	TGTGCCAGCAGCCGGGACAGAAACACTGAAGCTTTCTTT
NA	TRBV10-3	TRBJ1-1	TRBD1	CAISPKGGQGARNTEAFF	TGTGCCATCAGTCCTAAAGGGGGACAGGGGGCAAGGAACACTGAAGCTTTCTTT
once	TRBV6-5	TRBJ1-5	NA	CASTPRGAQQPQHF	TGTGCCAGCACTCCCCGGGGGGCGCAGCAGCCCCAGCATTTT
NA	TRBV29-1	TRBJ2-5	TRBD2	CSVGPSGVQETQYF	TGCAGCGTTGGGCCTAGCGGGGTACAAGAGACCCAGTACTTC
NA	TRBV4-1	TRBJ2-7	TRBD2	CASSPRTSGGSYEQYF	TGCGCCAGCAGCCCGCGGACTAGCGGGGGGTCCTACGAGCAGTACTTC
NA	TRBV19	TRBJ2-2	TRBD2	CASKRGGPNTGELFF	TGTGCCAGTAAACGGGGGGGGCCCAACACCGGGGAGCTGTTTTTT
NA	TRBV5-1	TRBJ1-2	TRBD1	CASSRGQGVDGYTF	TGCGCCAGCAGCCGGGGACAGGGGGTCGACGGCTACACCTTC
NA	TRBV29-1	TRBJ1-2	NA	CSARDIQDYGYTF	TGCAGCGCCCGGGACATCCAGGACTATGGCTACACCTTC
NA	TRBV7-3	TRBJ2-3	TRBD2	CASRRGLAYADTQYF	TGTGCCAGCAGACGCGGACTAGCCTACGCAGATACGCAGTATTTT
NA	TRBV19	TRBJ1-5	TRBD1	CASRKGQEASNQPQHF	TGTGCCAGTAGAAAGGGACAGGAGGCTTCCAATCAGCCCCAGCATTTT
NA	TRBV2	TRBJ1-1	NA	CASMSLGQPNTEAFF	TGTGCCAGCATGTCACTAGGGCAGCCCAACACTGAAGCTTTCTTT
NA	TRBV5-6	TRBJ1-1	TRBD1	CASSEIDRAEAEAFF	TGTGCCAGCAGCGAAATAGACAGGGCTGAGGCTGAAGCTTTCTTT
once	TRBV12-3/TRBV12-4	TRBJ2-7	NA	CASSQRGFEQYF	TGTGCCAGCAGCCAGAGGGGGTTCGAGCAGTACTTC
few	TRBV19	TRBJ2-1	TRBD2	CASSVTSGEYNEQFF	TGTGCCAGTAGTGTCACTAGCGGAGAGTACAATGAGCAGTTCTTC
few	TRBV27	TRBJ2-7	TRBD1	CASLGTGGEQYF	TGTGCCAGCCTGGGGACAGGGGGGGAGCAGTACTTC
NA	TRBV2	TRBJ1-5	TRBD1	CASSPGQRSQPQHF	TGTGCCAGCAGCCCGGGACAGCGCAGTCAGCCCCAGCATTTT
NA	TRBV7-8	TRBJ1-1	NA	CASSPLRGSAFF	TGTGCCAGCAGCCCGCTCCGGGGGTCCGCTTTCTTT
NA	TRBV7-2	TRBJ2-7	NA	CASSLDPGAYEQYF	TGTGCCAGCAGCTTAGATCCGGGGGCCTACGAGCAGTACTTC
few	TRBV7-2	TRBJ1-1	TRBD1	CASSARQGDTEAFF	TGTGCCAGCAGCGCCAGACAGGGTGACACTGAAGCTTTCTTT
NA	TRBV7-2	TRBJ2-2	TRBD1	CASSLAGTGARTGELFF	TGTGCCAGCAGCTTAGCCGGGACAGGGGCTCGAACCGGGGAGCTGTTTTTT
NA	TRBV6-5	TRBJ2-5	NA	CASSYSRVAKETQYF	TGTGCCAGCAGTTACTCACGTGTGGCCAAGGAGACCCAGTACTTC
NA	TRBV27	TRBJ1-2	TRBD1	CASRRGQGRTNYGYTF	TGTGCCAGCAGAAGGGGGCAGGGGCGGACTAACTATGGCTACACCTTC
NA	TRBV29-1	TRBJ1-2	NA	CSVELRGGYGYTF	TGCAGCGTTGAATTAAGGGGGGGCTATGGCTACACCTTC
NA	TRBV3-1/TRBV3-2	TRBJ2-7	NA	CASSLTGEQYF	TGTGCCAGCAGCCTCACGGGTGAGCAGTACTTC
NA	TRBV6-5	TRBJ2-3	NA	CASSYTSRGGTDTQYF	TGTGCCAGCAGTTACACTTCGCGGGGAGGAACAGATACGCAGTATTTT
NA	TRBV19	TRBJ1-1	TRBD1	CASSRGLTEAFF	TGTGCCAGTAGCAGGGGGCTCACTGAAGCTTTCTTT
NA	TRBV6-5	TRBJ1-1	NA	CASNAYGQLNTEAFF	TGTGCCAGCAACGCCTATGGACAGCTAAACACTGAAGCTTTCTTT
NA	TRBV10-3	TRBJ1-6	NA	CAISTGSSYNSPLHF	TGTGCCATCAGTACAGGGAGCTCCTATAATTCACCCCTCCACTTT
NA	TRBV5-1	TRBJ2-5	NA	CASRDPSGLGETQYF	TGCGCCAGCAGGGACCCCAGCGGTTTAGGAGAGACCCAGTACTTC
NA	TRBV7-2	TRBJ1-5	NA	CASSFRGIDQPQHF	TGTGCCAGCAGCTTCCGGGGGATTGATCAGCCCCAGCATTTT
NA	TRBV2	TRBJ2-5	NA	CASRTRGVRQETQYF	TGTGCCAGCAGGACCAGGGGGGTCCGACAAGAGACCCAGTACTTC
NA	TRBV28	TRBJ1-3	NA	CASSPRGHSGNTIYF	TGTGCCAGCAGTCCGCGGGGGCACTCTGGAAACACCATATATTTT
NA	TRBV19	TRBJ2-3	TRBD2	CASSPGLATDTQYF	TGTGCCAGTAGCCCTGGACTAGCGACAGATACGCAGTATTTT
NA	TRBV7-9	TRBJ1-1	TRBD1	CASSSGQGAMNTEAFF	TGTGCCAGCAGCTCCGGACAGGGGGCGATGAACACTGAAGCTTTCTTT
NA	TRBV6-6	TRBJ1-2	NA	CASSADSNYGYTF	TGTGCCAGCAGCGCCGACTCTAACTATGGCTACACCTTC